The 21 T cell receptor beta chains reported below all come from one sample, sequenced in a study of a mutant IDH1 vaccine in newly diagnosed glioma (dated by TCRdb to the early 2020s). To prepare the library, the immunoSEQ multiplex PCR assay was applied. Not all clones reach the TCRdb copy of this immuneACCESS table, which keeps in-frame sequences only. Checked studies attribute under half of the gap to unresolved V genes and leave the rest unexplained. For this sample the table gives tens of thousands of clones, of which approximately 93% were detected only once. The ten largest account for about 1.2% of the sample. What this sample's time point label stands for: baseline, week 1 (first vaccination visit). According to the study, the label for this sample's treatment or condition signals: pre-vaccination baseline after standard-of-care therapy. The source material was PBMCs, sampled from a glioma patient treated with radiotherapy, temozolomide or both. Source of these receptors: a man between 40 and 49 years old with glioma.

The chain combines TRBV7-9 with TRBJ2-1; 13 positions agree with TRBD2. This CDR3 region has 16 residues. V lost 2 bases and J lost 13; bases outside the gene matches: 11. Germline CDR1 and CDR2: SEHNR and FQNEAQ (reference sequence). The CDR3 loop reads CASSLPGLAGRLTQFF. CDR3 DNA sequence: TGTGCCAGCAGCTTACCGGGACTAGCGGGACGATTGACACAGTTCTTC.

This chain links TRBV19 with TRBJ1-2; D not resolved. The CDR3 contains 13 residues. V gave up 3 bases and J gave up 2 bases, with 7 bases separating them. Germline V gene sequence: CDR1 LNHDA, CDR2 SQIVND (reference sequence). CDR3 bases: TGTGCCAGTAGTATGCAGGCCAACTATGGCTACACCTTC. Its protein product is CASSMQANYGYTF. Drawing the rest from reference TRBV19 and TRBJ1-2, the complete variable domain is DGGITQSPKYLFRKEGQNVTLSCEQNLNHDAMYWYRQDPGQGLRLIYYSQIVNDFQKGDIAEGYSVSREKKESFPLTVTSAQKNPTAFYLCASSMQANYGYTFGSGTRLTVV.

The rearrangement joins TRBV18 to TRBJ1-5; TRBD1 might be the D (6 bases). Trimming cost V 0 bases and J 7 bases, with 13 bases left between them. Germline V CDR1 and CDR2: KGHSH, LQKENI. The CDR3 contains 15 residues. CDR3 sequence reads: CASSPPGGADQPQHF. CDR3 nucleotide sequence: TGTGCCAGCTCACCACCCGGGGGGGCTGACCAGCCCCAGCATTTT. Looking up the rest from reference TRBV18 and TRBJ1-5 gives the full variable domain: NAGVMQNPRHLVRRRGQEARLRCSPMKGHSHVYWYRQLPEEGLKFMVYLQKENIIDESGMPKERFSAEFPKEGPSILRIQQVVRGDSAAYFCASSPPGGADQPQHFGDGTRLSIL.

The chain joins TRBV10-2 to TRBJ1-2, with 7 bases fitting TRBD1. The CDR3 is 15 residues long. The V segment lost 3 bases and the J segment 8 bases; nucleotides outside the gene matches: 12. Germline V lookup: CDR1 WSHSY, CDR2 SAAADI. The DNA for the CDR3 is TGCGCCAGCAGTGATGGGCCCGCGACAGGGTTCGGCTACACCTTC. Protein product: CASSDGPATGFGYTF.

The V gene is TRBV5-1, the J gene TRBJ2-7; maybe TRBD2 (7 bases). Trimming stripped 4 bases from V and 4 bases from J, with 15 bases between. Germline V CDR1 and CDR2: SGHRS, YFSETQ. The CDR3 spans 14 residues. CDR3 amino acids: CASSLIEGGYEQYF. CDR3 sequence (DNA): TGCGCCAGCAGCCTCATCGAGGGGGGGTACGAGCAGTACTTC.

The genes are TRBV4-1 and TRBJ1-5; 9 positions match TRBD1. Trimming took 5 bases from V and 2 from J; bases not matched to a gene: 7. CDR3 length equals 16 residues. Germline V gene lookup returns CDR1 MGHRA and CDR2 YSYEKL. The chain's CDR3 is CASSAGTGFGNQPQHF. The CDR3 region has the DNA TGCGCCAGCAGCGCCGGGACAGGGTTTGGCAATCAGCCCCAGCATTTT.

The chain employs TRBV9 and TRBJ2-3; D is unclear. Germline assignment: CDR1 SGDLS and CDR2 YYNGEE. The V and J ends lost 0 bases and 6 bases respectively, with 5 bases between them. This CDR3 contains 12 residues. The CDR3 sequence: CASSVVTDTQYF. CDR3 nucleotide sequence: TGTGCCAGCAGCGTAGTGACGGATACGCAGTATTTT.

The table lists this clone with a count of one. This sequence joins TRBV19 and TRBJ1-1; D unresolved. The CDR3 consists of 12 residues. Germline V gene data show CDR1 as LNHDA and CDR2 as SQIVND (reference sequence). Trimming cost V 8 bases and J 1 base, with 8 bases left between them. CDR3 amino acids: CASGRQNTEAFF. The CDR3 coding sequence is TGTGCCAGTGGCAGGCAGAACACTGAAGCTTTCTTT.

The chain is built from TRBV27 and TRBJ1-1, with D perhaps TRBD1 (5 bases). Between the trimmed V and J ends, which lost 2 bases and 7 bases, there was a span of 14 bases. The germline gives CDR1 MNHEY, CDR2 SMNVEV (reference sequence). The CDR3 has 14 residues. The CDR3 DNA sequence: TGTGCCAGCAGTTTACCAGGGTCGGCCCGTGAAGCTTTCTTT. Its translation: CASSLPGSAREAFF.

V gene TRBV27 combines with J gene TRBJ2-3, with D maybe TRBD2 (6 bases). Per germline, CDR1 MNHEY and CDR2 SMNVEV (reference sequence). This CDR3 is 14 amino acids long. V was shortened by 2 bases and J by 7 bases, with 13 bases between the two germline ends. The CDR3 bases are TGTGCCAGCAGTTTACCGGGACTGACACATACGCAGTATTTT. It is translated as CASSLPGLTHTQYF.

The V and J genes are TRBV29-1 and TRBJ2-1; 11 positions agree with TRBD2. The CDR3 sequence is 16 residues long. Germline values: CDR1 SQVTM, CDR2 ANQGSEA. After removal of 6 bases from V and 0 bases from J, the junction contained 7 bases not matched to a gene. The CDR3 loop is CSVDGLAGRSYNEQFF. The CDR3 nucleotides are TGCAGCGTGGATGGACTAGCGGGTCGCTCCTACAATGAGCAGTTCTTC.

Of note for this clone: One end of the junction is discordant with germline, which a read error may explain. This sequence joins TRBV29-1 and TRBJ2-1, with 11 bases matching TRBD2. Germline loops: CDR1 SQVTM, CDR2 ANQGSEA. The CDR3 loop spans 17 amino acids. The CDR3 DNA reads TGCAGCGTGGAAGGCAGGGGGTCCCTAGCGGGAGGTAATGAGCAGTTCTTC. Protein: CSVEGRGSLAGGNEQFF.

The chain's CDR3 is CASSLWGGLHNEQFF. The CDR3 nucleotides read TGTGCCAGCAGCTTATGGGGGGGGCTTCACAATGAGCAGTTCTTC. The chain couples TRBV11-1 to TRBJ2-1; TRBD2 might be the D (7 bases). Germline values: CDR1 SGHAT, CDR2 FQDESV (reference sequence). There are 15 residues in the CDR3. With 2 bases removed from V and 5 bases from J, the gap between germline ends came to 13 bases.

The rearrangement uses TRBV5-1 and TRBJ2-5; TRBD2 matches 7 bases. CDR1 SGHRS and CDR2 YFSETQ come from the germline V gene. The V segment lost 0 bases and the J segment 1 base; nucleotides outside the gene matches: 0. The CDR3 consists of 14 residues. CDR3 in DNA: TGCGCCAGCAGCTTGGCTAGCGGCCAAGAGACCCAGTACTTC. This encodes CASSLASGQETQYF.

The genes are TRBV27 and TRBJ2-7; TRBD1 agrees at 10 bases. Losses at the gene ends were 6 bases for V and 6 bases for J; bases not matched to a gene: 5. The CDR3 contains 13 residues. Per germline, CDR1 MNHEY and CDR2 SMNVEV (reference sequence). The CDR3 reads CASSSGTGVEQYF. For the CDR3, the DNA is TGTGCCAGCAGCTCGGGGACAGGGGTCGAGCAGTACTTC.

The chain combines TRBV27 with TRBJ1-2; a weak D match, TRBD1 (6 bases). V gave up 6 bases and J gave up 2 bases, with 13 bases separating them. The CDR3 loop spans 14 amino acids. Germline CDR1 and CDR2: MNHEY and SMNVEV (reference sequence). CDR3 DNA sequence: TGTGCCAGCAGGAAAGGGGGGCCAAACTATGGCTACACCTTC. Protein sequence: CASRKGGPNYGYTF.

The V gene is TRBV14, the J gene TRBJ2-3; TRBD2 might be the D (6 bases). V was clipped by 6 bases and J by 4 bases, with 11 bases between them. The germline V gene has CDR1 SGHDN and CDR2 FVKESK. This CDR3 is built from 13 residues. In DNA form, the CDR3 reads TGTGCCAGCAGTCGACTAGTTTCAGATACGCAGTATTTT. Its translation: CASSRLVSDTQYF. Full variable domain (missing parts from reference TRBV14 and TRBJ2-3): EAGVTQFPSHSVIEKGQTVTLRCDPISGHDNLYWYRRVMGKEIKFLLHFVKESKQDESGMPNNRFLAERTGGTYSTLKVQPAELEDSGVYFCASSRLVSDTQYFGPGTRLTVL.

The CDR3 loop is CATARDRGWYEQFF. CDR3 coding DNA: TGTGCCACCGCTCGGGACAGGGGATGGTATGAGCAGTTCTTC. V usage is TRBV19 and J usage is TRBJ2-1; 10 nucleotides match TRBD1. Germline CDR1 and CDR2: LNHDA and SQIVND (reference sequence). The CDR3 totals 14 residues. V was clipped by 10 bases and J by 8 bases; unmatched bases: 11.

The V call is TRBV5-1, the J call TRBJ2-7; 7 bases are shared with TRBD2. The V and J ends lost 4 bases and 4 bases, in that order; junction bases with no gene match: 8. Germline CDR1 reads SGHRS; CDR2 reads YFSETQ. The CDR3 extends over 14 amino acids. CDR3 loop: CASSPGRAFYEQYF. The CDR3 region has the DNA TGCGCCAGCAGCCCGGGGAGGGCGTTTTACGAGCAGTACTTC.

The rearrangement links TRBV5-6 to TRBJ1-2; perhaps TRBD1 as D (5 bases). This CDR3 spans 14 amino acids. CDR1 and CDR2 (germline): SGHDT, YYEEEE. Trimming took off 0 bases at V and 3 bases at J, with 9 bases between the two ends. The CDR3 reads CASSLGQTYYGYTF. DNA of the CDR3: TGTGCCAGCAGCTTGGGACAGACCTACTATGGCTACACCTTC.

This sequence joins TRBV5-1 and TRBJ2-1; 7 bases agree with TRBD2. J gave up 10 bases and V 0 bases, and 1 base lay outside the gene matches. Germline V gene lookup returns CDR1 SGHRS and CDR2 YFSETQ. This CDR3 has 12 amino acids. CDR3 residues: CASSLGAGEQFF. In DNA form, the CDR3 reads TGCGCCAGCAGCTTGGGAGCGGGGGAGCAGTTCTTC.